The rows below give T cell receptor beta chains drawn from one sample of a study of shared clonotypes between healthy human individuals. Repertoires were generated with immunoSEQ multiplex PCR, while TCRdb's copy carries only in-frame clones and drops some. The data show 2.3 million or so clones, approximately 95% seen once. The sample was naive CD4+ T cells from PBMCs. These receptors were obtained from a man between 18 and 35 years old in good health. Some clones in this sample may be carry-over from other donors' samples. The CDR3 runs from the conserved cysteine through the conserved F or W. D genes are given only for firm matches. Size tells how often a clone was seen (once, few, many) or the class of an expanded clone, and some rows leave it out.

CDR3nt: TGTGCCAGCAGCTTGGGACAGGGGATCGGAGAGACCCAGTACTTC; CDR3aa: CASSLGQGIGETQYF; abundance: -; len: 15; v_gene: TRBV7-3; j_gene: TRBJ2-5; d_gene: TRBD1
CDR3nt: TGTGCCAGCGGGAAGGTTCCGGTTCGGTTGTTTTTT; CDR3aa: CASGKVPVRLFF; abundance: -; len: 12; v_gene: TRBV6-4; j_gene: TRBJ1-4; d_gene: -
CDR3nt: TGTGCCAGCAGTGAGCGGACAGGGGGCTATGGCTACACCTTC; CDR3aa: CASSERTGGYGYTF; abundance: -; len: 14; v_gene: TRBV2; j_gene: TRBJ1-2; d_gene: TRBD1
CDR3nt: TGTGCCAGCAGCGCCAAACAAGAATCGGGACAGGTAAACGTACATCAGCCCCAGCATTTT; CDR3aa: CASSAKQESGQVNVHQPQHF; abundance: -; len: 20; v_gene: TRBV21-1; j_gene: TRBJ1-5; d_gene: -
CDR3nt: TGCGCCAGCAGCAATGGACAGATCCAAGAGACCCAGTACTTC; CDR3aa: CASSNGQIQETQYF; abundance: once; len: 14; v_gene: TRBV5-1; j_gene: TRBJ2-5; d_gene: -
CDR3nt: TGCGCCAGCAGCTTCACTAGCGGGAGGAACACCGGGGAGCTGTTTTTT; CDR3aa: CASSFTSGRNTGELFF; abundance: -; len: 16; v_gene: TRBV5-1; j_gene: TRBJ2-2; d_gene: TRBD2
CDR3nt: TGTGCCAGCAGCTTGCATCAGGGGTGGAGCACCGGGGAGCTGTTTTTT; CDR3aa: CASSLHQGWSTGELFF; abundance: -; len: 16; v_gene: TRBV11-2; j_gene: TRBJ2-2; d_gene: -
CDR3nt: TGCGCCAGCCGGGACCCTTCTCCAACCGGGGAGCTGTTTTTT; CDR3aa: CASRDPSPTGELFF; abundance: -; len: 14; v_gene: TRBV5-1; j_gene: TRBJ2-2; d_gene: -
CDR3nt: TGTGCCAGCTCAATAGGACAGTCCTACGAGCAGTACTTC; CDR3aa: CASSIGQSYEQYF; abundance: -; len: 13; v_gene: TRBV18; j_gene: TRBJ2-7; d_gene: -
CDR3nt: TGTGCCAGTCGCCCCCGGGGCAGCTCCTACGAGCAGTACTTC; CDR3aa: CASRPRGSSYEQYF; abundance: -; len: 14; v_gene: TRBV19; j_gene: TRBJ2-7; d_gene: -
CDR3nt: TGCGCCAGCAGCCAAGGGGCCATGGTGTTGCCCCAGCATTTT; CDR3aa: CASSQGAMVLPQHF; abundance: -; len: 14; v_gene: TRBV4-3; j_gene: TRBJ1-5; d_gene: -
CDR3nt: TGTGCCAGTAGTTCACCGGGACTAGCGGGAGGTTACGAGCAGTACTTC; CDR3aa: CASSSPGLAGGYEQYF; abundance: -; len: 16; v_gene: TRBV19; j_gene: TRBJ2-7; d_gene: TRBD2
CDR3nt: TGTGCCAGCAGCGTAATGTTGGGTCCCGTTGTGGGGGCCAACGTCCTGACTTTC; CDR3aa: CASSVMLGPVVGANVLTF; abundance: -; len: 18; v_gene: TRBV9; j_gene: TRBJ2-6; d_gene: -
CDR3nt: TGTGCCTCCCGGGACAGGGCTGATGGCACTGAAGCTTTCTTT; CDR3aa: CASRDRADGTEAFF; abundance: once; len: 14; v_gene: TRBV7-9; j_gene: TRBJ1-1; d_gene: TRBD1
CDR3nt: TGTGCCAGCAGCCGCCTGGGGGCGGCCGGATCGGGGTCCTACGAGCAGTACTTC; CDR3aa: CASSRLGAAGSGSYEQYF; abundance: -; len: 18; v_gene: TRBV9; j_gene: TRBJ2-7; d_gene: -
CDR3nt: TGCGCCAGCAGCTTGGAGGGGGGCCTCATTTCTGAAGCTTTCTTT; CDR3aa: CASSLEGGLISEAFF; abundance: -; len: 15; v_gene: TRBV5-1; j_gene: TRBJ1-1; d_gene: -
CDR3nt: TGTGCCAGCAGAGAGCCGGGGTCCTACGAGCAGTACTTC; CDR3aa: CASREPGSYEQYF; abundance: -; len: 13; v_gene: TRBV6-5; j_gene: TRBJ2-7; d_gene: -
CDR3nt: TGCAGCGTTACGGAAGACCGCACAGATACGCAGTATTTT; CDR3aa: CSVTEDRTDTQYF; abundance: -; len: 13; v_gene: TRBV29-1; j_gene: TRBJ2-3; d_gene: -
CDR3nt: TGTGCCAGCAGACCGACAGGAAGAACGTCTGGGGCCAACGTCCTGACTTTC; CDR3aa: CASRPTGRTSGANVLTF; abundance: -; len: 17; v_gene: TRBV5-6; j_gene: TRBJ2-6; d_gene: -
CDR3nt: TGTGCCAGCAGTCGAAGGATCGGGAACACCATATATTTT; CDR3aa: CASSRRIGNTIYF; abundance: -; len: 13; v_gene: TRBV6-5; j_gene: TRBJ1-3; d_gene: -
CDR3nt: TGTGCCAGCAGCCTTCAGACACCCCCGAACACCGGGGAGCTGTTTTTT; CDR3aa: CASSLQTPPNTGELFF; abundance: -; len: 16; v_gene: TRBV9; j_gene: TRBJ2-2; d_gene: -
CDR3nt: TGCGCCAGCAGCTTTTCGTTCCCTAGCACAGATACGCAGTATTTT; CDR3aa: CASSFSFPSTDTQYF; abundance: -; len: 15; v_gene: TRBV5-1; j_gene: TRBJ2-3; d_gene: -
CDR3nt: TGTGCCAGCTCCCTCGGGACAGGAAATCAGCCCCAGCATTTT; CDR3aa: CASSLGTGNQPQHF; abundance: -; len: 14; v_gene: TRBV18; j_gene: TRBJ1-5; d_gene: TRBD1
CDR3nt: TGTGCCAGCAGCGAGACAGGGGGCACTGAAGCTTTCTTT; CDR3aa: CASSETGGTEAFF; abundance: -; len: 13; v_gene: TRBV7-3; j_gene: TRBJ1-1; d_gene: TRBD1
CDR3nt: TGCGCCAGCAGCTTTACGTTCGATATACAGGGTAGGGAGACCCAGTACTTC; CDR3aa: CASSFTFDIQGRETQYF; abundance: -; len: 17; v_gene: TRBV5-1; j_gene: TRBJ2-5; d_gene: -
CDR3nt: TGTGCCAGCAGCCAAGACATGGGGCACGGCTATGGCTACACCTTC; CDR3aa: CASSQDMGHGYGYTF; abundance: -; len: 15; v_gene: TRBV14; j_gene: TRBJ1-2; d_gene: -
CDR3nt: TGTGCCAGCATTGGGACAGGGGTTCTCCACTACGAGCAGTACTTC; CDR3aa: CASIGTGVLHYEQYF; abundance: -; len: 15; v_gene: TRBV28; j_gene: TRBJ2-7; d_gene: TRBD1
CDR3nt: TGTGCCAGCAGTGAAATCGGCGGGAGCCCCTCTGGGGCCAACGTCCTGACTTTC; CDR3aa: CASSEIGGSPSGANVLTF; abundance: -; len: 18; v_gene: TRBV25-1; j_gene: TRBJ2-6; d_gene: TRBD2
CDR3nt: TGTGCCAGCAGTTATGACAGAGGCACAGATACGCAGTATTTT; CDR3aa: CASSYDRGTDTQYF; abundance: -; len: 14; v_gene: TRBV2; j_gene: TRBJ2-3; d_gene: -
CDR3nt: TGTGCCAGCAGTTTCTTCGGGCAGGGGGGAAACACTGAAGCTTTCTTT; CDR3aa: CASSFFGQGGNTEAFF; abundance: once; len: 16; v_gene: TRBV27; j_gene: TRBJ1-1; d_gene: TRBD1
CDR3nt: TGTGCCAGCAGCTCAAGACACGCGGATCAGCCCCAGCATTTT; CDR3aa: CASSSRHADQPQHF; abundance: -; len: 14; v_gene: TRBV7-9; j_gene: TRBJ1-5; d_gene: -
CDR3nt: TGTGCCGCGACGGGGGCAGGCCAAGAGACCCAGTACTTC; CDR3aa: CAATGAGQETQYF; abundance: -; len: 13; v_gene: TRBV2; j_gene: TRBJ2-5; d_gene: -
CDR3nt: TGTGCCAGCAGCTTAGCGGGCGGGGGCGAGACCCAGTACTTC; CDR3aa: CASSLAGGGETQYF; abundance: -; len: 14; v_gene: TRBV7-8; j_gene: TRBJ2-5; d_gene: -
CDR3nt: TGCGCCAGCAGGGGACAAACGAACACCGGGGAGCTGTTTTTT; CDR3aa: CASRGQTNTGELFF; abundance: once; len: 14; v_gene: TRBV5-1; j_gene: TRBJ2-2; d_gene: -
CDR3nt: TGTGCCAGCAGGGTAGCGGGAGCGAACACCGGGGAGCTGTTTTTT; CDR3aa: CASRVAGANTGELFF; abundance: once; len: 15; v_gene: TRBV9; j_gene: TRBJ2-2; d_gene: TRBD2
CDR3nt: TGTGCCAGCAGCCCGACAGTTAGCACAGATACGCAGTATTTT; CDR3aa: CASSPTVSTDTQYF; abundance: -; len: 14; v_gene: TRBV7-3; j_gene: TRBJ2-3; d_gene: -
CDR3nt: TGTGCCAGCAGCTTGGATATGGGTAGCACAGATACGCAGTATTTT; CDR3aa: CASSLDMGSTDTQYF; abundance: -; len: 15; v_gene: TRBV5-4; j_gene: TRBJ2-3; d_gene: -
CDR3nt: TGTGCCAGCAGTTCGACAGGGGGCGGAGAGACCCAGTACTTC; CDR3aa: CASSSTGGGETQYF; abundance: -; len: 14; v_gene: TRBV7-7; j_gene: TRBJ2-5; d_gene: TRBD1
CDR3nt: TGTGCCATCAGTGAGTCGACAGGTAGCACAGATACGCAGTATTTT; CDR3aa: CAISESTGSTDTQYF; abundance: -; len: 15; v_gene: TRBV10-3; j_gene: TRBJ2-3; d_gene: -
CDR3nt: TGTGCCAGCAGACTGGAGACAGTCTATGGCTACACCTTC; CDR3aa: CASRLETVYGYTF; abundance: few; len: 13; v_gene: TRBV6-1; j_gene: TRBJ1-2; d_gene: -
CDR3nt: TGTGCCAACCCTACGTCCGGGCAGAACCAAGAGACCCAGTACTTC; CDR3aa: CANPTSGQNQETQYF; abundance: -; len: 15; v_gene: TRBV6-1; j_gene: TRBJ2-5; d_gene: -
CDR3nt: TGTGCCAGCAGCTCCACTCTCCGAAACAATGAGCAGTTCTTC; CDR3aa: CASSSTLRNNEQFF; abundance: -; len: 14; v_gene: TRBV7-2; j_gene: TRBJ2-1; d_gene: -
CDR3nt: TGTGCCAGCAGCTCAGACCGGGACAGGGGAACTGAAGCTTTCTTT; CDR3aa: CASSSDRDRGTEAFF; abundance: -; len: 15; v_gene: TRBV7-9; j_gene: TRBJ1-1; d_gene: TRBD1
CDR3nt: TGCGCCAGCAGCTTGGCCGCAGGGGGCTTAACTGAAGCTTTCTTT; CDR3aa: CASSLAAGGLTEAFF; abundance: -; len: 15; v_gene: TRBV5-1; j_gene: TRBJ1-1; d_gene: TRBD1